In its sample, the clone carrying this T cell receptor beta chain was seen a few times. These data belong to a study of T-cell memory formation after mild COVID-19. After 5'RACE with constant-segment primers, TCR alpha and TCR beta cDNA libraries carrying sample barcodes and UMIs were obtained. TCRdb reprocessed the 5' RACE reads via MiXCR and lists one record per CDR3 protein. The sample has about 400,000 distinct CDR3 sequences, 20% to 30% seen once. Germline CDR1 reads MGHDK; CDR2 reads SYGVNS. Trimming cost V 6 bases and J 1 base, with 12 bases left between them. The CDR3 covers 15 residues. The source material was PBMCs or a T cell subset sorted from them (not recorded which). This sequence was found in an adult woman who had mild COVID-19 (a few samples of this study predate the infection). Cell type and time point are not known. J is TRBJ2-2 and V is TRBV25-1, with unresolved D. The CDR3 here is CASSFSTVNTGELFF. CDR3 bases: TGTGCCAGCAGCTTTAGTACAGTGAACACCGGGGAGCTGTTTTTT.